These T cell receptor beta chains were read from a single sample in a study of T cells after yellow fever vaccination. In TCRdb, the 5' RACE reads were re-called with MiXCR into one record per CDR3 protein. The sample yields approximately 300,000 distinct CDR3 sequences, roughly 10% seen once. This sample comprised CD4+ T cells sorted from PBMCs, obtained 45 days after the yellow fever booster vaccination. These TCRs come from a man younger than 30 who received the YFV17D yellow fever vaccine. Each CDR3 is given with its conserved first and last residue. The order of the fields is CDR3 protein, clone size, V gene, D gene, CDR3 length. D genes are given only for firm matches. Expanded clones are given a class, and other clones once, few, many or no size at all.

CASSTRTYNEQFF - TRBV2 - 13
CASSSPLGGGLTRETQYF - TRBV7-6 - 18
CASSHGQGYNEQFF few TRBV6-4 TRBD1 14
CSARDVADEQFF many TRBV20-1 - 12
CASANGGGANSYNSPLHF many TRBV28 - 18
CASSPTTNINTGELFF many TRBV7-3 - 16
CASSEVLGSGANVLTF - TRBV6-1 - 16
CASSRRYTQYF few TRBV7-2 - 11
CASSQGLANDEQFF - TRBV7-3 TRBD2 14
CASSQDEGQRETQYF few TRBV4-1 TRBD1 15
CASASGRSSSAREKLFF few TRBV9 - 17
CASSQPPPQGSYNEQFF - TRBV3-1 - 17
CASSLVGGEGGYTF - TRBV5-4 - 14
CASSWTGTGYGYTF - TRBV12-3/TRBV12-4 TRBD1 14
CASSQDPDGELFF - TRBV4-2 - 13
CASSLALGTGELFF few TRBV7-2 - 14
CASRTYRGESYNEQFF medium-sized TRBV6-2/TRBV6-3 TRBD1 16
CSARASSGKETQYF - TRBV20-1 TRBD2 14
CASSQRTVTGELFF - TRBV7-2 - 14
CASSRDRGTQYF few TRBV11-2 TRBD1 12
CASSLSGRFTNYGYTF - TRBV27 - 16
CSASKTDEQYF few TRBV20-1 - 11
CASSLGEPWQPQHF few TRBV7-9 - 14
CASSRTGQAFSGNTIYF few TRBV6-1 TRBD1 17
CASMKAGGHSSYEQYF - TRBV2 TRBD1 16
CASSQEAMDSPLHF many TRBV4-3 - 14
CASSLEGGASSNQPQHF - TRBV7-2 - 17
CASSAPGSYEQYF - TRBV9 - 13
CASSVFPGGNTEAFF - TRBV9 TRBD1 15
CASSALDIDTGELFF - TRBV6-1 - 15
CASSQDSSGGLTDTQYF - TRBV4-2 TRBD2 17
CATSRHPGQGGGELFF few TRBV15 TRBD1 16